This T cell receptor (beta chain) comes out of a study of vaccination effects on CD4 cells after COVID-19. About the study: Viral peptide pools were used in the ViraFEST assay to expand antigen-specific CD4+ T cells, and sequencing came afterward.

Scientists isolated CD4+ T cells after an approximately 10-day culture period ended. The individual was infected with SARS-CoV-2 between March and December 2020, as confirmed by PCR. The participants, recipients of two vaccine doses, got either BNT162b2 or mRNA-1273. The authors exchanged half the medium for IL-2 medium on days 3 and 7. As to this clone: What it binds is not known.

The CDR3 is 15 amino acids. The germline V gene has CDR1 MNHEY and CDR2 SVGAGI. With 6 bases removed from V and 0 bases from J, the gap between germline ends came to 15 bases. Libraries were prepared by immunoSEQ multiplex PCR; TCRdb keeps only in-frame clonotypes and omits some of them. The table has 35,000 to 55,000 clones, just over 75% seen once. This TCR derives from a human donor who had a prior SARS-CoV-2 infection. This rearrangement joins TRBV6-5 to TRBJ2-7, with D perhaps matching TRBD1 (5 bases). This specimen consisted of CD4+ T cells from PBMCs cultured without peptide, obtained after COVID-19 vaccination. CDR3 nucleotides: TGTGCCAGCAGCCATAGACAGAGAAGCTCCTACGAGCAGTACTTC. Protein sequence: CASSHRQRSSYEQYF.